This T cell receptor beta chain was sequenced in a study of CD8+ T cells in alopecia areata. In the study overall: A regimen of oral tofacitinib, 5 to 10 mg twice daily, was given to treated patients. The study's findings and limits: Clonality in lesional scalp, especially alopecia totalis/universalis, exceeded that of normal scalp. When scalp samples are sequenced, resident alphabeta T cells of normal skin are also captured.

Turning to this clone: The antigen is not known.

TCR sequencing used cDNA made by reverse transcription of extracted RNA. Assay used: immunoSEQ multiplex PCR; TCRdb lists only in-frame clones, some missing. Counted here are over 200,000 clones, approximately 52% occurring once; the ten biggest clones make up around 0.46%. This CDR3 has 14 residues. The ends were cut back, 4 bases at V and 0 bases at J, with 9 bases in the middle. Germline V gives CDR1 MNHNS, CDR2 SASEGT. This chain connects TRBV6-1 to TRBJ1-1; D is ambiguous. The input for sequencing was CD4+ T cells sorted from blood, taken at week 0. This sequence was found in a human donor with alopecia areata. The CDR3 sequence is CASSVGLMNTEAFF. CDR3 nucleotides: TGTGCCAGCAGTGTTGGGTTGATGAACACTGAAGCTTTCTTT.